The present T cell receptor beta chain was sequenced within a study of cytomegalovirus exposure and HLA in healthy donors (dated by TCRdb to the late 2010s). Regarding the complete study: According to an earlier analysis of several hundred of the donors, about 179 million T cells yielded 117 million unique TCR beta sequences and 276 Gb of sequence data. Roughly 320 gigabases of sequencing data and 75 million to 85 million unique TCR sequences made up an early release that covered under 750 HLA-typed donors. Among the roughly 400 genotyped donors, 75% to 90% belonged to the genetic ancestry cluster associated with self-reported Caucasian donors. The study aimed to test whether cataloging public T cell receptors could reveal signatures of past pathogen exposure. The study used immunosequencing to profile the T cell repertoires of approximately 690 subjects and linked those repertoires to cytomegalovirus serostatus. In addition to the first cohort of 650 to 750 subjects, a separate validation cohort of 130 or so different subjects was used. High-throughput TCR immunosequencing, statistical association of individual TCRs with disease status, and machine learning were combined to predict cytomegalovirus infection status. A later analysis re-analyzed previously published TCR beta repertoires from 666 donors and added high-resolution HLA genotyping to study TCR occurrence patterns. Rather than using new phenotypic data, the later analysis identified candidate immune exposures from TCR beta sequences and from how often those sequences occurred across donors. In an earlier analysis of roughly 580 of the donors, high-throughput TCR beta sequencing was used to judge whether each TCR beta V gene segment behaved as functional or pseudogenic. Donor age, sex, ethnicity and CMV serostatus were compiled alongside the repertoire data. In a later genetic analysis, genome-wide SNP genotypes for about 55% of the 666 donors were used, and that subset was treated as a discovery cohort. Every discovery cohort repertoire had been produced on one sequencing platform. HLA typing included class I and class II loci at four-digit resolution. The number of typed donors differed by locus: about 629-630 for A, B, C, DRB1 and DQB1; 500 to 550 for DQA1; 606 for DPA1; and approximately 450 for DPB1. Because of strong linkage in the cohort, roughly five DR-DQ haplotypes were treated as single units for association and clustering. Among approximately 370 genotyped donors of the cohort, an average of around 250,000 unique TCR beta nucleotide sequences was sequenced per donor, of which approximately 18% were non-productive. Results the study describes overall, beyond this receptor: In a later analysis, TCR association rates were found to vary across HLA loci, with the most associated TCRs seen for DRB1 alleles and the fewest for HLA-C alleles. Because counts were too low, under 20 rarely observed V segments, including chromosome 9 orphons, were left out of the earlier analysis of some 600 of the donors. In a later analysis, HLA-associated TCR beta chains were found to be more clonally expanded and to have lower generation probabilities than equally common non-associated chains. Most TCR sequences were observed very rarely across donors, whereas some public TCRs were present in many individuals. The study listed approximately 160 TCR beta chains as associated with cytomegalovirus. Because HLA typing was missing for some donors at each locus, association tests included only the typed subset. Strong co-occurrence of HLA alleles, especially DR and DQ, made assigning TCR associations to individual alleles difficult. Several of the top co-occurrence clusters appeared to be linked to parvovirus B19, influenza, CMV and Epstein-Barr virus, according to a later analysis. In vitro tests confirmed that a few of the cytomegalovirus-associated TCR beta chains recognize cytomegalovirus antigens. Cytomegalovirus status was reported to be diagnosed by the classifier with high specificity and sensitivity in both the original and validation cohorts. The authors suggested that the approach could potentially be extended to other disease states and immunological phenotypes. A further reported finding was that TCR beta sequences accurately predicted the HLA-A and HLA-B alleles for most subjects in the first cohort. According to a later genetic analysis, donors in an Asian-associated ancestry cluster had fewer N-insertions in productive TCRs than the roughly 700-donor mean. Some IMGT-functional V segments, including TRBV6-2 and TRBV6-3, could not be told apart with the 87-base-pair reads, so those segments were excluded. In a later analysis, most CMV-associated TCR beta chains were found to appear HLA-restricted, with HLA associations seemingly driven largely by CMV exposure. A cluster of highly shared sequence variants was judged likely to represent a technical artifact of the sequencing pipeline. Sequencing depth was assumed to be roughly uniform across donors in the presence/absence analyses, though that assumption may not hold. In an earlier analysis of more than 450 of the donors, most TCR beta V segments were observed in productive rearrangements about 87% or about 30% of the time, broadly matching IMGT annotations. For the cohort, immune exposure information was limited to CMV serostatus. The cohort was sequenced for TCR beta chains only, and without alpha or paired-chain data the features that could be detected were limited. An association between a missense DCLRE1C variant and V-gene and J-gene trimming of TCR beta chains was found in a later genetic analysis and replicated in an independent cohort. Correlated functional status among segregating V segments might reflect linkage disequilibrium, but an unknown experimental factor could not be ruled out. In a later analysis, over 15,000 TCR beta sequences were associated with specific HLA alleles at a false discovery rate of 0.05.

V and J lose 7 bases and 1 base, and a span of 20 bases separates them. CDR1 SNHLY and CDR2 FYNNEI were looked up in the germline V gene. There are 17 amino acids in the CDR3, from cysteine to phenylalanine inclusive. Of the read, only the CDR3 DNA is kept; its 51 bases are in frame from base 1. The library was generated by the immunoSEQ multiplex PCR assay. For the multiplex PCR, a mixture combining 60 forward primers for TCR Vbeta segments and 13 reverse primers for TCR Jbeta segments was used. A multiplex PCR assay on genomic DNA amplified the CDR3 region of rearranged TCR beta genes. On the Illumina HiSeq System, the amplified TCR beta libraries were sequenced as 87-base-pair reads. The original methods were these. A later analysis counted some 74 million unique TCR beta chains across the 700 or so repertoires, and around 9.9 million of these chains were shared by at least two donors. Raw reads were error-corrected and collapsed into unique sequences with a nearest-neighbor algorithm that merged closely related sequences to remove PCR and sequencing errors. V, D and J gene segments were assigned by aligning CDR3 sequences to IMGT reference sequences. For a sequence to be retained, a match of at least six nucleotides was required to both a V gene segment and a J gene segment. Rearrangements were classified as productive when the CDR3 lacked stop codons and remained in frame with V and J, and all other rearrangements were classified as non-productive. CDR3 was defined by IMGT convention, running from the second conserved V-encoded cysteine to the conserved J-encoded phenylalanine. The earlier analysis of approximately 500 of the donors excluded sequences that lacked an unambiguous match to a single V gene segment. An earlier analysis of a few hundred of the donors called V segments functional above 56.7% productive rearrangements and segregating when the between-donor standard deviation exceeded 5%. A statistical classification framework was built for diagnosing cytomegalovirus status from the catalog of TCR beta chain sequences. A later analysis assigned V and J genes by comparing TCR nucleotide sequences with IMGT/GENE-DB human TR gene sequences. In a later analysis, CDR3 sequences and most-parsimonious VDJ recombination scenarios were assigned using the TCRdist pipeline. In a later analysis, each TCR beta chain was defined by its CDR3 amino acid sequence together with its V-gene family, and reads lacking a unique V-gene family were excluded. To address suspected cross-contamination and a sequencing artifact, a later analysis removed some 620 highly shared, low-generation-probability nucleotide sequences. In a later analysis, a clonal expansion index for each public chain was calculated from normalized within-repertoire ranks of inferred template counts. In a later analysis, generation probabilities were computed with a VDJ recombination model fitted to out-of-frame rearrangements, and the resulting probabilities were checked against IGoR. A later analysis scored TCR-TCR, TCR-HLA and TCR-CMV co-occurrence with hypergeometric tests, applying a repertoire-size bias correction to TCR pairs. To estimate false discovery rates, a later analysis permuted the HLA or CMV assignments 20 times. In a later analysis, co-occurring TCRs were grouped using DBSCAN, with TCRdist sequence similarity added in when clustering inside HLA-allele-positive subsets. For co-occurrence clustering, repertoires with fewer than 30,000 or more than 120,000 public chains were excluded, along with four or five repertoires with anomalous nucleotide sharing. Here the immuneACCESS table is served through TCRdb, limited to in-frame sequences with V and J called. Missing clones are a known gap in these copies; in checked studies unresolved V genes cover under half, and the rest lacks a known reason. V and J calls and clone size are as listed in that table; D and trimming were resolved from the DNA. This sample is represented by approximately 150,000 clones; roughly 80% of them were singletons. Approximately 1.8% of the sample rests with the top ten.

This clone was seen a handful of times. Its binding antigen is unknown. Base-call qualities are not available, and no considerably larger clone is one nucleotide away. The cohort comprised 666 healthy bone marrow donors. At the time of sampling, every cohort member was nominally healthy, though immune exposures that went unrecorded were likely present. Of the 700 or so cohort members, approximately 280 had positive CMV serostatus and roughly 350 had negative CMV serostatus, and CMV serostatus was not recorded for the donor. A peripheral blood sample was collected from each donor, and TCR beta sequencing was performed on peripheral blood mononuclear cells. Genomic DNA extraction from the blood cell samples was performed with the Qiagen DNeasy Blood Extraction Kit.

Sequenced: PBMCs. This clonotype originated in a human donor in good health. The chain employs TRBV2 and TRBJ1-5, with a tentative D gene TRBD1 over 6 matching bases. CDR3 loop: CASMTDSSIISNQPQHF. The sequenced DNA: TGTGCCAGCATGACGGACAGTAGTATAATAAGCAATCAGCCCCAGCATTTT.